This entry is about one TCR beta chain. The antigen it recognizes is unknown. CVID samples and control samples contributed equivalent amounts of genomic DNA as sequencing input. For every sample, a 60 bp segment covering the rearranged TCRbeta CDR3 region was amplified and then sequenced. The immunoSEQ assay, a bias-corrected multiplex PCR combined with high-throughput sequencing, was used for TCRbeta amplification. The authors processed their data as follows. Every unique nucleotide sequence counted as a clone and was annotated with V, D and J genes, copy number and frequency. Sequences were labeled productive if in frame, and non-productive if out of frame or containing stop codons. As previously described, Shannon's entropy was used to calculate clonality. Mean CDR3 Kyte-Doolittle hydropathy was derived from the predicted amino acid sequences of productive clones. Scaled V gene usage was hierarchically clustered using Manhattan distance and complete linkage with the R hclust function. Clone sharing by CDR3 amino acid sequence was assessed by resampling 12 repertoires per group over 100 rounds. The repertoires were screened for approximately 72 published EBV-specific TCRbeta sequences and some 230 published CMV-specific TCRbeta sequences. After two CVID samples that produced fewer than 10,000 sequences were dropped from the analysis, a few dozen CVID repertoires remained. Sourced from immuneACCESS, this table was stored by TCRdb with only in-frame sequences that have V and J called. A share of the clones is absent; for the studies checked, an unresolved V gene accounts for under half, and the remainder has no known explanation. The D gene and trimming were derived from the DNA, and the V and J assignments and clone size from that table. The table kept for this sample lists 7,500 to 9,500 clones. Of the sample, approximately 3.7% is held by the ten largest clones.

This entry belongs to a study of T cell clonality in common variable immunodeficiency (dated by TCRdb to between 2015 and 2016). Overall results and qualifications from the work: TCRbeta clonality was higher in CVID subjects than in healthy controls (t-test p = 0.018), and the increase was most characteristic of about a third of subjects. CVID TCRbeta sequences were reported to have fewer deletions and N-nucleotide insertions and to lack highly modified clones with 13 or more V deletions. The authors noted that sequencing repertoires of T cell subpopulations would be needed to clarify what caused the increased clonality in CVID. Differences among patients in the CVID cohort limited the correlations between repertoire features and clinical complications. Fewer TCRbeta clones were shared among CVID subjects than among healthy controls (p < 0.0001). Even though DNA input was the same, control samples had an average of about 80,000 unique sequences each, compared with roughly 34,000 in CVID samples.

CVID was diagnosed by standard criteria: serum IgG, IgA and/or IgM reduced below normal range, plus specific antibody deficiency. The CVID group comprised 45 or so subjects, 15 or so female and approximately 30 male, aged about 9 to 70 years with a mean age of around 40. Predominantly Caucasian heritage was noted among both the CVID patients and the healthy controls. Replacement immunoglobulin therapy had been administered to all CVID subjects for at least one year at the time of study participation. When blood was collected, none of the CVID subjects were ill or on immunomodulatory or immunosuppressive medication. From each donor, about 4.5 to 9 ml of heparinized peripheral whole blood was collected. Genomic DNA from adults with common variable immune deficiency (CVID) and from healthy adult controls was the source for sequencing TCRbeta CDR3 repertoires. To isolate peripheral blood mononuclear cells, diluted blood was subjected to density centrifugation over Hypaque 1077 or Ficoll-Paque. Genomic DNA was extracted from unsorted mononuclear cells by Qiagen column purification or by a centrifugation-based method.

What was sequenced was peripheral blood mononuclear cells. The receptor was derived from a human donor with common variable immunodeficiency.

CDR3 DNA, as far as it was read: TGTGCCAGCTCCCGACTAGCGGGGGGAGCCTACGAG. This codes for CASSRLAGGAYE. The CDR3 in its entirety is CASSRLAGGAYEQYF. The sequence links TRBV18 to TRBJ2-7, and 13 bases in between align with TRBD2. The DNA ends 3 residues before the CDR3 does, and the rest of the CDR3 is filled in from the germline J gene. Taken from cysteine to phenylalanine, the CDR3 has 15 residues. Shown are 36 bases from within the CDR3, in frame from base 1. CDR1 and CDR2 are drawn from the germline V gene: KGHSH, LQKENI. V trim: 6 bases; J trim: 2 bases; unmatched bases: 4.